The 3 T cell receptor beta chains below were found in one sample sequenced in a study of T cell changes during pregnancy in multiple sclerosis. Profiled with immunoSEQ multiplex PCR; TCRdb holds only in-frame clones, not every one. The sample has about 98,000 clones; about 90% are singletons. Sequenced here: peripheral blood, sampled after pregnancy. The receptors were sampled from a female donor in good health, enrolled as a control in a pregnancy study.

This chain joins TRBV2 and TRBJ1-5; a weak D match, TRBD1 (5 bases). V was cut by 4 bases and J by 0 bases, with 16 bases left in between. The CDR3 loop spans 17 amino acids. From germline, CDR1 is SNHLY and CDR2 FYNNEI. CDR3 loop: CASSAIGGGYSNQPQHF. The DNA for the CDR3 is TGTGCCAGCAGTGCCATCGGCGGGGGTTATAGCAATCAGCCCCAGCATTTT.

Here the CDR3 DNA reads TGTGCCAGCAGTGTATCCGGGACAGGGTCTGAAAAACTGTTTTTT. Translation: CASSVSGTGSEKLFF. The chain recombines TRBV25-1 with TRBJ1-4; 9 bases agree with TRBD1. Germline assignment: CDR1 MGHDK and CDR2 SYGVNS. The CDR3 contains 15 residues. With V trimmed by 4 bases and J by 7 bases, 7 bases remained unmatched.

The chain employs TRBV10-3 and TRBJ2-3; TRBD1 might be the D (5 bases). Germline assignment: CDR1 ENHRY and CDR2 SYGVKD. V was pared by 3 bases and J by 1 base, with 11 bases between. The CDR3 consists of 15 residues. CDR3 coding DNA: TGTGCCATCAGTGATCGACAGATTGGCACAGATACGCAGTATTTT. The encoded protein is CAISDRQIGTDTQYF.